Below, 5 T cell receptor beta chains from the same sample are listed, as sequenced in a study of regulatory T cells in long-lasting Graves disease. Construction of the TCR beta libraries employed iRepertoire HTBI primers in conjunction with Arm-PCR of CDR3 regions. Using its own MiXCR run on the multiplex PCR reads, TCRdb lists one record per CDR3 protein. The sample has approximately 690,000 distinct CDR3 sequences, about 30% seen once. Specified time point: persistent/refractory GD, antithyroid drugs over 5 years with positive TRAb. RNA from PBMCs was the source of the TCR library. Sequences were derived from peripheral blood mononuclear cells (PBMCs), sampled when the disease was refractory, from a patient treated with antithyroid drugs. The receptors derive from a female donor with Graves disease.

This chain uses TRBV20-1 with TRBJ2-7; 7 bases are shared with TRBD1. Germline assignment: CDR1 DFQATT and CDR2 SNEGSKA (reference sequence). This CDR3 region has 14 residues. Trimming took 3 bases from V and 0 from J; bases not matched to a gene: 5. CDR3 sequence: CSASDRDLSYEQYF. The CDR3 region has the DNA TGCAGTGCTAGTGACAGGGACCTCTCCTACGAGCAGTACTTC.

This clonotype was counted between two and nine times. V is TRBV10-2 and J is TRBJ2-2; 7 bases fit TRBD1. V gave up 6 bases and J gave up 6 bases; unmatched junction bases: 7. The CDR3 contains 14 residues. CDR1 and CDR2 from the germline V gene are WSHSY and SAAADI. The CDR3 DNA reads as TGCGCCAGCAGCGAAGGGGGCGCCGCCGGGGAGCTGTTTTTT. Translated, it gives CASSEGGAAGELFF.

Of note for this clonotype: Relative to the germline gene, one junction end is altered; a read error may explain this. The V call is TRBV20-1, the J call TRBJ2-7, with 8 bases fitting TRBD2. The CDR3 has 13 amino acids. The germline V gene has CDR1 DFQATT and CDR2 SNEGSKA (reference sequence). The CDR3 DNA is TGCGGTGCCGAGAAGCGGGAGAGCTACGAGCAGTACTTC. Amino acid sequence: CGAEKRESYEQYF.

The table lists this clonotype with many counts. V is TRBV2 and J is TRBJ2-5, with D perhaps matching TRBD2 (5 bases). The CDR3 is made up of 11 amino acids. Trimming left V 7 bases short and J 3 bases short, with 6 bases between. CDR1 and CDR2 from the germline V gene are SNHLY and FYNNEI. Here the CDR3 DNA reads TGTGCCAGCAAGAGGGAAGAGACCCAGTACTTC. This codes for CASKREETQYF.

Only a few counts were recorded for this clonotype. The chain has TRBV20-1 and TRBJ2-4; D ambiguous. The V and J ends lost 4 bases and 5 bases respectively, with 6 bases between them. Germline V gene sequence: CDR1 DFQATT, CDR2 SNEGSKA (reference sequence). This CDR3 spans 11 amino acids. The CDR3 nucleotides read TGCAGTGCTATAAGGGAAAACATTCAGTACTTC. Translation gives CSAIRENIQYF.